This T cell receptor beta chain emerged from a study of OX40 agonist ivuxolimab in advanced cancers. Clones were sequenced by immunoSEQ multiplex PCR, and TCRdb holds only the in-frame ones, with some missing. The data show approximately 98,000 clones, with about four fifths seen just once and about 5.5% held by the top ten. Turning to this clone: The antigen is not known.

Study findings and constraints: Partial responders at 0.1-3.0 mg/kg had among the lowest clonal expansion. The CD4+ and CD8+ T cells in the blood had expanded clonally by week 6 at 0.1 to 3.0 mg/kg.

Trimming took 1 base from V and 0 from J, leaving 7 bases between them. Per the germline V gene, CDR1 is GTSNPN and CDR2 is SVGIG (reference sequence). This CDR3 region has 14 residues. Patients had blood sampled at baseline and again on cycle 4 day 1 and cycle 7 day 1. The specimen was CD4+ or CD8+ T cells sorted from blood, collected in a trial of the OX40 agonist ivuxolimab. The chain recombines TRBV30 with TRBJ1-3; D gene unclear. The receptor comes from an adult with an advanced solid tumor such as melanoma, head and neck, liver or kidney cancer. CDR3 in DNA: TGTGCCTGGAGTGCGGGCTACTCTGGAAACACCATATATTTT. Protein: CAWSAGYSGNTIYF.